The table lists the clone carrying this T cell receptor beta chain with a few counts. In the study's own analysis: By means of reference gene primer amplification, nucleated cell counts were estimated. Assay used: immunoSEQ multiplex PCR; TCRdb lists only in-frame clones, some missing. V, J and clone size reflect that table, while D and trimming were determined from the DNA. This sample yields over 130,000 clones, of which 85% to 90% are seen a single time; under 7% belongs to the top ten. These data come from a study of blood T cell repertoires in COVID-19. Study context: PBMCs, B-cell-depleted T cells, or T cells provided the cDNA or gDNA that made up the material.

Trimming cost V 5 bases and J 0 bases; bases outside gene matches: 4. The germline gives CDR1 SGHRS, CDR2 YFSETQ. The CDR3 totals 15 residues. The chain uses TRBV5-1 and TRBJ1-3, with TRBD1 identical over 8 bases. This clonotype originated in a human donor in a cohort sampled during active COVID-19. The specimen was peripheral blood. The CDR3 nucleotides are TGCGCCAGCAGACCGACAGGGGCCTCTGGAAACACCATATATTTT. This gives the protein CASRPTGASGNTIYF.